This TCR beta chain derives from a study of blood T cell repertoires in COVID-19. Overall study context: The analysed material was cDNA or gDNA that came from T cells, B-cell-depleted T cells, or PBMCs.

Repertoires were generated with immunoSEQ multiplex PCR, while TCRdb's copy carries only in-frame clones and drops some. The sample holds approximately 59,000 clones, around 80% seen once. This receptor was taken from an older man with acute or convalescent COVID-19. Source material: peripheral blood.

For the CDR3, the DNA is TGTGCCAGCCTCTACAGGGGGCCCCGGGGCCACAATGAGCAGTTCTTC. It translates to CASLYRGPRGHNEQFF. V gene TRBV5-4 combines with J gene TRBJ2-1, with 9 bases identical to TRBD1. J gave up 5 bases and V 7 bases, and 13 bases lay outside the gene matches. Germline loops: CDR1 SGHNT, CDR2 YYREEE (reference sequence). There are 16 residues in the CDR3. Filled out from reference TRBV5-4 and TRBJ2-1, the complete variable domain reads ETGVTQSPTHLIKTRGQQVTLRCSSQSGHNTVSWYQQALGQGPQFIFQYYREEENGRGNFPPRFSGLQFPNYSSELNVNALELDDSALYLCASLYRGPRGHNEQFFGPGTRLTVL.